This is a list of T cell receptor beta chains from one sample in a study of T cells after somatic rescue of genetic block. Profiled with immunoSEQ multiplex PCR; TCRdb holds only in-frame clones, not every one. This sample has about 63,000 clones, with around 92% found just once. The sequenced material came from peripheral blood mononuclear cells (PBMCs). These TCRs come from a man aged 35 to 55. The CDR3 runs from the conserved cysteine through the conserved F or W. Fields, in order: CDR3 protein, CDR3 DNA, clone size, V gene, J gene, CDR3 length, D gene. D genes are given only for firm matches. Clone size is given for some rows only: seen once, a few or many times, or a class if the clone is expanded.

CASSPPSGIYEQYF	TGTGCCAGCTCACCTCCGTCAGGGATCTACGAGCAGTACTTC	NA	TRBV18	TRBJ2-7	14	NA
CASSVTGTNTEAFF	TGTGCCAGTAGTGTGACAGGGACGAACACTGAAGCTTTCTTT	NA	TRBV19	TRBJ1-1	14	TRBD1
CASSPPIGTGGLHEQYF	TGTGCCAGCAGCCCCCCCATAGGGACAGGGGGCTTACACGAGCAGTACTTC	once	TRBV11-1	TRBJ2-7	17	TRBD1
CASRSSGKNTGELFF	TGTGCCAGTAGATCTAGCGGGAAGAACACCGGGGAGCTGTTTTTT	NA	TRBV19	TRBJ2-2	15	TRBD2
CASTDSWGYTF	TGTGCCAGCACCGACAGTTGGGGCTACACCTTC	few	TRBV21-1	TRBJ1-2	11	NA
CASSWAGLNEKLFF	TGCGCCAGCAGCTGGGCAGGGTTGAATGAAAAACTGTTTTTT	NA	TRBV5-1	TRBJ1-4	14	NA
CASSPEANIQYF	TGTGCCAGCTCACCGGAGGCGAACATTCAGTACTTC	once	TRBV18	TRBJ2-4	12	NA
CASSWDGDTGELFF	TGTGCCAGCAGCTGGGACGGGGACACCGGGGAGCTGTTTTTT	NA	TRBV5-5	TRBJ2-2	14	NA
CASSVTVPPYEQYF	TGTGCCAGCAGTGTCACAGTCCCCCCCTACGAGCAGTACTTC	few	TRBV6-1	TRBJ2-7	14	NA
CASSRGADNQPQHF	TGTGCCAGCAGTCGCGGGGCCGACAATCAGCCCCAGCATTTT	NA	TRBV6-1	TRBJ1-5	14	NA
CASTPDYRYNEQFF	TGTGCCAGCACCCCTGATTATAGGTACAATGAGCAGTTCTTC	NA	TRBV2	TRBJ2-1	14	NA
CASSRGAGGYTF	TGTGCCAGCAGCAGGGGGGCGGGAGGCTACACCTTC	NA	TRBV9	TRBJ1-2	12	NA
CASSLAPGQGALDGYTF	TGTGCCAGCAGCTTGGCTCCGGGACAGGGGGCGTTGGACGGCTACACCTTC	NA	TRBV7-2	TRBJ1-2	17	TRBD1
CASSRGGGTEAFF	TGTGCCAGCAGTCGAGGGGGGGGGACTGAAGCTTTCTTT	NA	TRBV2	TRBJ1-1	13	NA
CASSPPRSGELFF	TGTGCCAGCAGCCCTCCGCGGAGCGGGGAGCTGTTTTTT	NA	TRBV7-3	TRBJ2-2	13	NA
CASSLGGFGSPLHF	TGTGCCAGCAGCTTAGGTGGTTTCGGGTCACCCCTCCACTTT	NA	TRBV11-2	TRBJ1-6	14	NA
CASSSQPSDTQYF	TGTGCCAGCAGCTCGCAGCCCTCAGATACGCAGTATTTT	NA	TRBV7-3	TRBJ2-3	13	NA
CASSLGLTGTEAFF	TGTGCCAGCAGCCTTGGGCTGACGGGTACTGAAGCTTTCTTT	once	TRBV27	TRBJ1-1	14	NA
CASSEQGLGNQPQHF	TGTGCCAGCAGCGAACAGGGGTTAGGCAATCAGCCCCAGCATTTT	once	TRBV2	TRBJ1-5	15	TRBD1
CSVGNEAETQYF	TGCAGCGTTGGGAACGAAGCAGAGACCCAGTACTTC	NA	TRBV29-1	TRBJ2-5	12	NA
CASSSHKQGTDTQYF	TGTGCCAGCAGCTCGCATAAACAGGGGACAGATACGCAGTATTTT	NA	TRBV7-3	TRBJ2-3	15	TRBD1
CSVEGAGEQYF	TGCAGCGTTGAAGGGGCGGGAGAGCAGTACTTC	NA	TRBV29-1	TRBJ2-7	11	NA
CASSPRDSGSGNTIYF	TGTGCCAGCTCACCACGGGACTCTGGCTCTGGAAACACCATATATTTT	NA	TRBV18	TRBJ1-3	16	NA
CASIWDRGSSYEQYF	TGTGCCAGCATCTGGGACAGGGGGTCCTCCTACGAGCAGTACTTC	NA	TRBV6-1	TRBJ2-7	15	TRBD1
CASSWWAEQETQYF	TGTGCCAGCAGCTGGTGGGCTGAACAAGAGACCCAGTACTTC	NA	TRBV7-9	TRBJ2-5	14	NA
CASSLRGRGDTQYF	TGTGCCAGCAGCCTCCGGGGACGGGGAGATACGCAGTATTTT	NA	TRBV7-2	TRBJ2-3	14	NA
CASRHSGGSYNEQFF	TGCGCCAGCAGACATAGCGGGGGCTCCTACAATGAGCAGTTCTTC	NA	TRBV23-1	TRBJ2-1	15	TRBD2
CASSGDSQSGYTF	TGTGCCAGCAGTGGGGACAGTCAAAGCGGCTACACCTTC	NA	TRBV2	TRBJ1-2	13	TRBD1
CASSPSPGPIGEELFF	TGTGCCAGCAGCCCATCCCCTGGGCCGATCGGCGAGGAGCTGTTTTTT	NA	TRBV5-5	TRBJ2-2	16	NA
CASSSLNNEQFF	TGTGCCAGCAGTTCACTAAACAATGAGCAGTTCTTC	NA	TRBV27	TRBJ2-1	12	NA
CASSMTDSNQPQHF	TGTGCCAGTAGTATGACAGATAGCAATCAGCCCCAGCATTTT	NA	TRBV19	TRBJ1-5	14	NA
CASSPPTGNNSPLHF	TGTGCCAGCTCACCACCGACAGGGAATAATTCACCCCTCCACTTT	NA	TRBV18	TRBJ1-6	15	TRBD1
CASRFSHNSPLHF	TGTGCGAGCAGGTTTTCTCATAATTCACCCCTCCACTTT	NA	TRBV19	TRBJ1-6	13	NA
CASSLASGTGQETQYF	TGCGCCAGCAGCTTGGCCTCTGGAACGGGTCAAGAGACCCAGTACTTC	NA	TRBV5-1	TRBJ2-5	16	NA
CASSQDQGEAFF	TGTGCCAGCAGCCAAGACCAGGGTGAAGCTTTCTTT	NA	TRBV4-2	TRBJ1-1	12	NA
CASSLFDRASPLHF	TGTGCCAGCAGCTTGTTCGACAGGGCGTCACCCCTCCACTTT	NA	TRBV5-5	TRBJ1-6	14	TRBD1
CASSRDGYYTF	TGTGCCAGCAGTCGAGACGGATACTACACCTTC	NA	TRBV6-5	TRBJ1-2	11	NA
CAWSLSYEQYF	TGTGCCTGGAGCCTCAGCTACGAGCAGTACTTC	once	TRBV30	TRBJ2-7	11	NA
CASSQYRGSYEQYF	TGTGCCAGCAGCCAGTACAGGGGCTCCTACGAGCAGTACTTC	once	TRBV14	TRBJ2-7	14	TRBD1
CASSFGGGTETQYF	TGTGCCAGCAGCTTCGGGGGGGGTACAGAGACCCAGTACTTC	NA	TRBV7-2	TRBJ2-5	14	TRBD2
CASSTQGDEQFF	TGTGCCAGCAGCACACAGGGAGATGAGCAGTTCTTC	NA	TRBV5-4	TRBJ2-1	12	NA
CASSIERTAFTEAFF	TGTGCCAGTAGTATTGAGCGGACAGCTTTTACTGAAGCTTTCTTT	once	TRBV19	TRBJ1-1	15	NA
CASSEALWASGRGKYNEQFF	TGTGCCAGCAGTGAAGCGCTATGGGCTAGCGGGAGAGGGAAATACAATGAGCAGTTCTTC	NA	TRBV2	TRBJ2-1	20	TRBD2
CASSPRHRDRAFSHQPQHF	TGTGCCAGTAGTCCCCGTCACCGGGACAGGGCGTTTTCGCATCAGCCCCAGCATTTT	NA	TRBV19	TRBJ1-5	19	TRBD1
CATTPGDYGYTF	TGTGCCACAACACCAGGAGACTATGGCTACACCTTC	NA	TRBV19	TRBJ1-2	12	NA